The clone carrying this T cell receptor (beta chain) has just one count. This record comes from a study of blood T cell repertoires in COVID-19. Generated by immunoSEQ multiplex PCR, the TCRdb table keeps only in-frame clones and is missing some. Of 200,000 to 300,000 clones in the sample, around 87% were seen once. V dropped 2 bases and J dropped 3 bases, with 15 bases sitting between them. There are 15 residues in the CDR3. Germline V gene data show CDR1 as GTSNPN and CDR2 as SVGIG (reference sequence). Sequencing was carried out using peripheral blood. The chain combines TRBV30 with TRBJ2-3; D might be TRBD2 (6 bases). The origin of this receptor is a woman aged 40 to 50 who had recovered from COVID-19. The chain's CDR3 is CAWSPLGTLTDTQYF. CDR3 nucleotide sequence: TGTGCCTGGAGTCCCCTTGGGACTTTGACAGATACGCAGTATTTT.